This T cell receptor beta chain was recovered during a study of blood T cell repertoires in COVID-19. Study-wide context: The United States, Italy and Spain were the sources of the acute and convalescent COVID-19 samples. T cells, B-cell-depleted T cells, or PBMCs supplied cDNA or gDNA.

Original analysis: The authors estimated nucleated cell counts from reference gene primer amplification. Measured with immunoSEQ multiplex PCR; TCRdb has only the in-frame clones, and not every one. V and J calls and clone size come straight from that table; D and trimming were deduced from the DNA. The sample yields hundreds of thousands of clones, approximately 80% seen once. The CDR3 runs 17 residues. The J segment lost 0 bases and the V segment lost 5 bases, leaving 10 bases of the junction unmatched. Per the germline V gene, CDR1 is SGHAT and CDR2 is FQNNGV. The J gene is TRBJ1-3, the V gene TRBV11-2, with 7 nucleotides matching TRBD1. The TCR originated in a woman in her forties or fifties with acute or convalescent COVID-19. Material: peripheral blood. The CDR3 region is CASSREAGTVSGNTIYF. DNA for the CDR3: TGTGCCAGCAGCAGAGAGGCTGGGACAGTCTCTGGAAACACCATATATTTT. Supplemented by reference TRBV11-2 and TRBJ1-3, the full variable domain reads EAGVAQSPRYKIIEKRQSVAFWCNPISGHATLYWYQQILGQGPKLLIQFQNNGVVDDSQLPKDRFSAERLKGVDSTLKIQPAKLEDSAVYLCASSREAGTVSGNTIYFGEGSWLTVV.